The clone carrying this T cell receptor beta chain has just a few counts. The antigen is not known. This sample is part of a study of CD8 T cells in ankylosing spondylitis. Findings of the study overall: A TCR beta motif of under ten highly homologous variants appeared characteristic of ankylosing spondylitis blood. Some motif variants were previously reported in reactive arthritis synovial fluid and blood. The study looked at matched synovial fluid samples from ankylosing spondylitis patients. Disease-linked clones were reported to be significantly enriched there. Researchers report that disease-linked clones proved CD8+ and relatively rare in peripheral blood.

Quantitative 5'-RACE with molecular barcodes generated TCR beta libraries. TCRdb used MiXCR to reprocess the 5' RACE reads, holding one entry per CDR3 protein. The table shows under 250,000 distinct CDR3 sequences, with 7% to 8% occurring only once. CDR3 length equals 18 residues. Germline assignment: CDR1 ENHRY and CDR2 SYGVKD. J lost 0 bases, V lost 0 bases, and 8 bases had no gene match. This receptor was taken from a male donor with ankylosing spondylitis. The specimen was blood, either unsorted or a sorted T cell fraction (not recorded which). The chain recombines TRBV10-3 with TRBJ2-1, with TRBD2 identical over 7 bases. In nucleotides, the CDR3 is TGTGCCATCAGTGAGTCGAAGTGGGCGGGAGACTCCTACAATGAGCAGTTCTTC. It encodes CAISESKWAGDSYNEQFF.